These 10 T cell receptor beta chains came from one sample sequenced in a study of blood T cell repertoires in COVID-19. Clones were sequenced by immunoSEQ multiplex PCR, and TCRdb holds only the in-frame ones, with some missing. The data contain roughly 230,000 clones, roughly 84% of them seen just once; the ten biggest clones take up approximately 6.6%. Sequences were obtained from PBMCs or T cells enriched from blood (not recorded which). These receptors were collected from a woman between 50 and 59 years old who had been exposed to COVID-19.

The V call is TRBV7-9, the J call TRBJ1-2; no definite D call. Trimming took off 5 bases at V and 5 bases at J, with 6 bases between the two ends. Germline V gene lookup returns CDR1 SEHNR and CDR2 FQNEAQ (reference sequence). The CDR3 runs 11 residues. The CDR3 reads CASSRGYGYTF. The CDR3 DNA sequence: TGTGCCAGCAGCCGGGGTTATGGCTACACCTTC.

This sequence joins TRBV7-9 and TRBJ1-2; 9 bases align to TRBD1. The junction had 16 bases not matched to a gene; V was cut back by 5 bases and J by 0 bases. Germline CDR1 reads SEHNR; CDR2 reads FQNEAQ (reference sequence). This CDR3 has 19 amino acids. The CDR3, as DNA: TGTGCCAGCAGCCCTCACAGGGGGCGTTTGGATTCCCCTAACTATGGCTACACCTTC. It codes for CASSPHRGRLDSPNYGYTF.

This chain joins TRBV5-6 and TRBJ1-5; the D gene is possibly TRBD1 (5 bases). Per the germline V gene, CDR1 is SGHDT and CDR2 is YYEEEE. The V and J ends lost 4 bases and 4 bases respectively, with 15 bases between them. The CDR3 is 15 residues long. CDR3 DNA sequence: TGTGCCAGCAGCCGCAGGGTGAGAGGTAATCAGCCCCAGCATTTT. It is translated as CASSRRVRGNQPQHF.

The CDR3 here is CASSSLAGAYEQYF. The CDR3 region has the DNA TGTGCCAGCAGCTCCCTAGCGGGGGCCTACGAGCAGTACTTC. J is TRBJ2-7 and V is TRBV5-5; 10 bases line up with TRBD2. The CDR3 totals 14 residues. CDR1 and CDR2 from the germline V gene are SGHKS and YYEKEE (reference sequence). The V and J ends lost 3 bases and 2 bases, in that order; junction bases with no gene match: 2.

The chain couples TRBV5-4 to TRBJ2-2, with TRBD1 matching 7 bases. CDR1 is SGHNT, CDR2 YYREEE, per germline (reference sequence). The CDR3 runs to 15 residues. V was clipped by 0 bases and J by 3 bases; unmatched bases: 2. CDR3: CASSLDRGYTGELFF. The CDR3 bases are TGTGCCAGCAGCTTGGACAGGGGATACACCGGGGAGCTGTTTTTT.

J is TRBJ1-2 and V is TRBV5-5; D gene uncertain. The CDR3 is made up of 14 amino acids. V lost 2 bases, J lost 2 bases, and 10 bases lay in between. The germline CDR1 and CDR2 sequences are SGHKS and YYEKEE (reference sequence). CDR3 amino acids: CASSFPTENYGYTF. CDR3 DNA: TGTGCCAGCAGCTTTCCTACTGAAAACTATGGCTACACCTTC.

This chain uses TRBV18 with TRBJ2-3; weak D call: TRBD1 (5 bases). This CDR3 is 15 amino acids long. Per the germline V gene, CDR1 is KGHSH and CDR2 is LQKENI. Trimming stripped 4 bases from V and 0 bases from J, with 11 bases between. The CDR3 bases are TGTGCCAGCTCACGACAGACTTCTAGCACAGATACGCAGTATTTT. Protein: CASSRQTSSTDTQYF.

The CDR3: CASSREGQYYEQYF. DNA for the CDR3: TGCGCCAGCAGCCGCGAAGGACAGTACTACGAGCAGTACTTC. This sequence joins TRBV4-1 and TRBJ2-7; D is perhaps TRBD1 (6 bases). Germline V gene data show CDR1 as MGHRA and CDR2 as YSYEKL. The V and J ends lost 4 bases and 3 bases respectively, with 13 bases between them. This CDR3 comprises 14 residues.

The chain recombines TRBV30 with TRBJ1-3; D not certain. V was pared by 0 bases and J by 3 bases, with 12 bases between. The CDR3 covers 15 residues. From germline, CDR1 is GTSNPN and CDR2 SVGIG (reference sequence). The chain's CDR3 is CAWSVRLDYGNTIYF. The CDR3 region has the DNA TGTGCCTGGAGTGTACGTCTCGACTATGGAAACACCATATATTTT. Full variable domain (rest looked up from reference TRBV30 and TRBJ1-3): SQTIHQWPATLVQPVGSPLSLECTVEGTSNPNLYWYRQAAGRGLQLLFYSVGIGQISSEVPQNLSASRPQDRQFILSSKKLLLSDSGFYLCAWSVRLDYGNTIYFGEGSWLTVV.

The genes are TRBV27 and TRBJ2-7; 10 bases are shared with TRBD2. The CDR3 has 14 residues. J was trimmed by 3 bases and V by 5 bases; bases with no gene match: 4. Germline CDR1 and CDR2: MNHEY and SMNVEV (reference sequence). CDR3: CASSQRGGNYEQYF. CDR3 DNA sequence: TGTGCCAGCAGTCAGCGGGGGGGCAACTACGAGCAGTACTTC.